These T cell receptor beta chains were read from a single sample in a study of spatial heterogeneity in lung cancer. TCRdb ran MiXCR on the 5' RACE reads and lists one entry per CDR3 protein. Of over 95,000 distinct CDR3 sequences in the sample, roughly 10% were seen once. The starting material was PBMCs, obtained at follow-up. The receptors stem from a female donor with early-stage non-small cell lung cancer. CDR3s include the opening cysteine and the closing phenylalanine or tryptophan.

V,length,CDR3
TRBV11-2,15,CASSLSGPPPDEQFF
TRBV7-2,14,CASSLAGRQETQYF
TRBV29-1,16,CSVDKGIIARPNEQFF
TRBV28,15,CASIKAGENTGELFF
TRBV23-1,18,CASSGLAGGPDSYNEQFF
TRBV27,18,CASSIAPGQGIYNSPLHF
TRBV18,18,CASSPTSVFRARVDEQYF
TRBV7-8,12,CASRPSTDTQYF
TRBV6-6,15,CASSYGTGANGELFF
TRBV24-1,14,CATSRTGRTDTQYF
TRBV12-3/TRBV12-4,17,CASSRQYTYSGAYVLTF
TRBV7-6,14,CASSFHGMNTEAFF
TRBV20-1,15,CSARTPGGVGTEAFF
TRBV27,14,CASSLKGTEQPQHF
TRBV12-3/TRBV12-4,16,CASSFIISGTPYEQYF
TRBV19,17,CASSPKTGLEVNQPQHF
TRBV6-2/TRBV6-3,12,CASTGSTDTQYF
TRBV11-3,13,CASSLSGSNEQFF
TRBV5-1,13,CASSFSGTYEQYF
TRBV7-9,14,CASSSEGLANEQFF
TRBV9,14,CASSVAAGRETQYF
TRBV12-3/TRBV12-4,14,CASRTNRGGTEAFF
TRBV7-9,15,CASSVAAGVTDTQYF
TRBV9,15,CASSVDRAPYNEQFF
TRBV7-3,14,CASSPGHTNYGYTF
TRBV28,14,CASRDYRRTYEQYF
TRBV27,14,CASSSMDRNYGYTF
TRBV7-2,18,CASSLVVLAGGVTGELFF
TRBV4-1,15,CASSQAPGSNYGYTF
TRBV3-1,15,CASSQPGLGTDTQYF
TRBV13,18,CASSSTTSGSWNTGELFF